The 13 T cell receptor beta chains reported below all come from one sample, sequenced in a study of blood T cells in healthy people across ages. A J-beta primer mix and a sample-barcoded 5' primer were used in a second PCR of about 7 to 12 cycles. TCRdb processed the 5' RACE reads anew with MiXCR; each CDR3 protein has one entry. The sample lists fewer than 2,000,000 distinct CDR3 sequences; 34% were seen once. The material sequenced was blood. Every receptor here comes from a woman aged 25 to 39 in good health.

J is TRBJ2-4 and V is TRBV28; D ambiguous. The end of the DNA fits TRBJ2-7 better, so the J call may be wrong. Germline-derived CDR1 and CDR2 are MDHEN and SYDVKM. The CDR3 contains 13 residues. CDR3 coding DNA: TGTGCCAGCGGCCGAGTGGGATTCGACGAGCAGTACTTC. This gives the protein CASGRVGFDEQYF.

CDR3 loop: CASRRNGWSSYEQYF. The CDR3 coding sequence is TGTGCCAGCCGAAGAAACGGGTGGAGCTCCTACGAGCAGTACTTC. J is TRBJ2-7 and V is TRBV27, with D uncertain. The CDR3 spans 15 residues. Germline CDR1 is MNHEY and CDR2 is SMNVEV (reference sequence). The germline V and J ends were trimmed by 8 bases and 0 bases, with 17 bases remaining between them.

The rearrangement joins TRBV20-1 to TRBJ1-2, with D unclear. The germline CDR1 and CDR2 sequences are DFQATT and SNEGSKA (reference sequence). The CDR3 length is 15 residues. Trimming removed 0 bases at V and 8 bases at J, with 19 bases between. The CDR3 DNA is TGCAGTGCTAGAGATCTCCCATGGGAGGTGGGGGGCTACACCTTC. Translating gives CSARDLPWEVGGYTF.

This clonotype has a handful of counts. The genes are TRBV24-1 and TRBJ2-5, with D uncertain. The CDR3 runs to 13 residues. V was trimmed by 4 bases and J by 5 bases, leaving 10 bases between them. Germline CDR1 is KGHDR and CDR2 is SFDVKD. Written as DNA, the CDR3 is TGTGCCACCAGTGACACCTTCGGGGAGACCCAGTACTTC. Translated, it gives CATSDTFGETQYF.

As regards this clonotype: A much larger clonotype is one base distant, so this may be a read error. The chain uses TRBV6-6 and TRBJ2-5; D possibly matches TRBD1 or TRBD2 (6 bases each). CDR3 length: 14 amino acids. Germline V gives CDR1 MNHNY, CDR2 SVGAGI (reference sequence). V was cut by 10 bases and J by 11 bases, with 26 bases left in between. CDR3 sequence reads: CATTGAGIYNEQYF. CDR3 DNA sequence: TGTGCCACCACGGGGGCAGGCATCTACAATGAGCAGTACTTC.

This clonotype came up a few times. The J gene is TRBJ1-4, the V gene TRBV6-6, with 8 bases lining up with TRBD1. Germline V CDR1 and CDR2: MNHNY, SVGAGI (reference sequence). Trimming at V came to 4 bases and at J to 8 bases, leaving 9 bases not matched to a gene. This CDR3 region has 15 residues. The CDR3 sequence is CASSWGDRSSEKLFF. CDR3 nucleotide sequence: TGTGCCAGCAGTTGGGGGGACAGGAGTTCGGAAAAACTGTTTTTT.

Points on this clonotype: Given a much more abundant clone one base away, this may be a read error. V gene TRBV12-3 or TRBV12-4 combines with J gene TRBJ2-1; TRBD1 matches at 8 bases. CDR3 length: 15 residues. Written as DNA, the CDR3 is TGTGCCAGCAGTAACCGGGACAGGATCTACAATAAGCAGTTCTTC. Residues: CASSNRDRIYNKQFF.

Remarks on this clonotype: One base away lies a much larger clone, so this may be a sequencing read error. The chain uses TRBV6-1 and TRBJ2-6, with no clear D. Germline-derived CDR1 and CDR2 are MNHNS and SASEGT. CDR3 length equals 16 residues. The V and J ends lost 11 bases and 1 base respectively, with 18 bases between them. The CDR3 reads CAGNFGTWSGANVLTF. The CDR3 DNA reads TGTGCCGGCAACTTCGGAACTTGGTCTGGGGCCAACGTCCTGACTTTC.

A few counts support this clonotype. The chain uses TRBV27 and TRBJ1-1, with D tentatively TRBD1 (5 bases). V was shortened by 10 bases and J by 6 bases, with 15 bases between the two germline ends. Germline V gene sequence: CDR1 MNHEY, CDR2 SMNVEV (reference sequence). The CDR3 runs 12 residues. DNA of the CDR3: TGTGCCACGCAGGGTACCAGCCCTGAAGCTTTCTTT. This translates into CATQGTSPEAFF.

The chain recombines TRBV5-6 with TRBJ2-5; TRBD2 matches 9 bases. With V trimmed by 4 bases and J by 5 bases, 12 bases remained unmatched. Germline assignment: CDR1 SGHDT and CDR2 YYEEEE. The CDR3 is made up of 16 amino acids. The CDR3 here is CASSPGYLAGLETQYF. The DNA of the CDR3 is TGTGCCAGCAGCCCGGGTTATCTAGCGGGATTGGAGACCCAGTACTTC.

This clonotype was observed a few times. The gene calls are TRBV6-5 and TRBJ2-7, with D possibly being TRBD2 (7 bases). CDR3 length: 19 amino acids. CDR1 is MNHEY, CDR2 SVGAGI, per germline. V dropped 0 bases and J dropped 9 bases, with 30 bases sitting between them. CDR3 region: CASSYSKGGGQRGSRGQYF. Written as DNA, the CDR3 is TGTGCCAGCAGTTACTCGAAAGGGGGAGGTCAGCGGGGCTCTCGGGGGCAGTACTTC.

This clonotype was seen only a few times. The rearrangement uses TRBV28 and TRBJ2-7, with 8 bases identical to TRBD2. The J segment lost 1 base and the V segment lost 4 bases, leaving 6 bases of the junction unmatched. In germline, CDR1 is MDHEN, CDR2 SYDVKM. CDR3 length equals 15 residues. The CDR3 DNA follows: TGTGCCAGCAGTTCACTAGCGGACCCATCCTACGAGCAGTACTTC. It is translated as CASSSLADPSYEQYF.

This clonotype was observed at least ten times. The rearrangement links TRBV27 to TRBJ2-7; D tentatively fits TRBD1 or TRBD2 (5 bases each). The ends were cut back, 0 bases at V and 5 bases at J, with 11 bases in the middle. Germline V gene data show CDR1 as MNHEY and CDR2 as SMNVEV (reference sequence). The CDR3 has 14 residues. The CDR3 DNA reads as TGTGCCAGCAGTTTATCGCGAGGGGAACACGAGCAGTACTTC. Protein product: CASSLSRGEHEQYF.